This TCR beta chain was sequenced in a study of blood T cell repertoires in COVID-19. The protocol was immunoSEQ multiplex PCR, while the TCRdb copy is restricted to in-frame clones and leaves out a portion. The sample lists more than 70,000 clones, around four fifths occurring once. The sequence derives from a human donor in a cohort sampled during active COVID-19. The sample was peripheral blood.

The CDR3 sequence: CATTGGKGEQYF. CDR3 in DNA: TGTGCCACAACAGGGGGAAAGGGCGAGCAGTACTTC. The rearrangement links TRBV21-1 to TRBJ2-7; the table's D call, TRBD1, has no DNA check behind it. TRBV21-1 is classified as a pseudogene. The CDR3 is made up of 12 amino acids.